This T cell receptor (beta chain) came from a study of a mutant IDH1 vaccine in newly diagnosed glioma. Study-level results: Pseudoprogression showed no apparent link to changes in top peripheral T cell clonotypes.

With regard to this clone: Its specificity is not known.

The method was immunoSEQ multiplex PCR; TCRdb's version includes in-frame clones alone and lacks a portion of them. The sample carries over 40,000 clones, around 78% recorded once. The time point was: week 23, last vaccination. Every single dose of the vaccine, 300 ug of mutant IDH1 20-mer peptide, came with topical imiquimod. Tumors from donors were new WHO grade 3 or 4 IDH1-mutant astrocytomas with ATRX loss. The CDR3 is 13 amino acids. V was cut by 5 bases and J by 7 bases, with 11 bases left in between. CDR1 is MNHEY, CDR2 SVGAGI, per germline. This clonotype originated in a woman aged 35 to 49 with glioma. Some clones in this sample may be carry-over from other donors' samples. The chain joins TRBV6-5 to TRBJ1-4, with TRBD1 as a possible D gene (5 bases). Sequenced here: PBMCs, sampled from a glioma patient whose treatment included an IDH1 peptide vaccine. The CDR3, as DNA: TGTGCCAGCAGTGGCCAGGGCGGTGAAAAACTGTTTTTT. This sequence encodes CASSGQGGEKLFF.